This T cell receptor beta chain was recovered during a study of blood T cell repertoires in COVID-19. The overall study: In each case, the material was cDNA or gDNA derived from T cells, B-cell-depleted T cells, or PBMCs.

A few counts support this clone. The CDR3 extends over 13 amino acids. Germline CDR1 reads MGHRA; CDR2 reads YSYEKL. Deletions cut 3 bases from V and 6 bases from J, with 12 bases between. The protocol was immunoSEQ multiplex PCR, while the TCRdb copy is restricted to in-frame clones and leaves out a portion. The table lists roughly 190,000 clones, approximately 89% of them singletons. Enrolled through a virtual design, the participants were between roughly 18 and 95 years of age and came from 24 US areas. Clinical histories supplied by participants themselves formed the basis of cohort assignment. The study counted Cohort 3 donors as recovered given two negative PCRs, clearance, or symptom resolution.

V usage is TRBV4-1 and J usage is TRBJ2-7, with a weak D call TRBD1 (6 bases). Sequenced input: PBMCs or T cells enriched from blood (not recorded which). This clonotype was obtained from a woman between 18 and 30 years old who had recovered from COVID-19. The CDR3 loop is CASSQSRGSEQYF. The CDR3 bases are TGCGCCAGCAGCCAGAGCAGGGGCAGCGAGCAGTACTTC.